What follows are 23 T cell receptor beta chains derived from one specimen sequenced in a study of OX40 agonist ivuxolimab in advanced cancers. Generated by immunoSEQ multiplex PCR, the TCRdb table keeps only in-frame clones and is missing some. The sample consists of about 49,000 clones, less than 85% of them appearing once. Sequenced here: CD4+ or CD8+ T cells sorted from blood, sampled in a trial of the OX40 agonist ivuxolimab. The origin of the receptors is an adult with an advanced solid tumor such as melanoma, head and neck, liver or kidney cancer.

This chain uses TRBV19 with TRBJ1-2, with D hard to call. Germline V lookup: CDR1 LNHDA, CDR2 SQIVND (reference sequence). The V end was cut by 4 bases, the J end by 4 bases, with 16 bases between. This CDR3 is built from 15 residues. In nucleotides, the CDR3 is TGTGCCAGTAGTACAGCGCCGAAATCTTCCTATGGCTACACCTTC. Amino acids: CASSTAPKSSYGYTF.

This clone is labeled as medium-sized. V gene TRBV7-2 combines with J gene TRBJ2-7, with D perhaps TRBD2 (6 bases). Deletions cut 1 base from V and 7 bases from J, with 8 bases between. Germline assignment: CDR1 SGHTA and CDR2 FQGNSA. The CDR3 has 12 residues. Here the CDR3 reads CASSLEGREQYF. The CDR3 bases are TGTGCCAGCAGCTTAGAAGGGAGGGAGCAGTACTTC.

J is TRBJ2-1 and V is TRBV9, with 10 bases matching TRBD1. The V gene end was trimmed by 1 base and the J gene end by 5 bases; junction bases not matched to a gene: 9. The CDR3 has 17 amino acids. In germline, CDR1 is SGDLS, CDR2 YYNGEE. CDR3 in amino acids: CASSVPTGTGDHNEQFF. The CDR3 bases are TGTGCCAGCAGCGTACCGACCGGGACAGGGGACCACAATGAGCAGTTCTTC.

This clone was seen a single time. This rearrangement joins TRBV4-1 to TRBJ1-1, with D tentatively TRBD1 (5 bases). The CDR3 runs to 15 residues. V was shortened by 4 bases and J by 5 bases, with 17 bases between the two germline ends. Germline CDR1 and CDR2: MGHRA and YSYEKL. In DNA form, the CDR3 reads TGCGCCAGCAGCCTCGAAGGGGAGGGAACAACTGAAGCTTTCTTT. This gives the protein CASSLEGEGTTEAFF.

The chain recombines TRBV9 with TRBJ1-5; D gene ambiguous. Germline assignment: CDR1 SGDLS and CDR2 YYNGEE. Trimming pared 0 bases from V and 4 bases from J, leaving 8 bases between. This CDR3 contains 14 residues. The CDR3, as DNA: TGTGCCAGCAGCGTAGGGGCCGAGAATCAGCCCCAGCATTTT. As protein: CASSVGAENQPQHF.

Concerning this clone itself: Other DNA sequences in this sample translate to the same CDR3. This chain connects TRBV4-3 to TRBJ2-1, with 11 bases matching TRBD1. The germline V gene encodes CDR1 LGHNA and CDR2 YSLEER. This CDR3 has 17 amino acids. J was trimmed by 2 bases and V by 0 bases; bases with no gene match: 3. For the CDR3, the DNA is TGCGCCAGCAGCCAAGAACCGGGACAGGGGGCCTACAATGAGCAGTTCTTC. Translation: CASSQEPGQGAYNEQFF.

V is TRBV6-1 and J is TRBJ1-5; TRBD1 matches at 8 bases. CDR1 is MNHNS and CDR2 is SASEGT in the germline V gene. The CDR3 covers 14 residues. J lost 3 bases, V lost 7 bases, and 5 bases had no gene match. DNA of the CDR3: TGTGCCAGCACCGGGACAGGCTTCAATCAGCCCCAGCATTTT. It specifies CASTGTGFNQPQHF.

This chain links TRBV19 with TRBJ2-7; TRBD1 is a possible D gene (5 bases). From germline, CDR1 is LNHDA and CDR2 SQIVND (reference sequence). With 1 base removed from V and 3 bases from J, the gap between germline ends came to 7 bases. This CDR3 spans 13 amino acids. CDR3 nucleotide sequence: TGTGCCAGTAGTATAGGCCAGGGCTACGAGCAGTACTTC. Its translation: CASSIGQGYEQYF.

For the CDR3, the DNA is TGCAGCGCCGGACAGGGGACCTCCTCCTACGAGCAGTACTTC. Its translation: CSAGQGTSSYEQYF. V is TRBV29-1 and J is TRBJ2-7, with 9 bases matching TRBD1. This CDR3 contains 14 residues. The germline CDR1 and CDR2 sequences are SQVTM and ANQGSEA. V dropped 7 bases and J dropped 0; count of bases not matched to a gene: 7.

In its sample, this clone ranks as medium-sized (0.01 to 0.1%). The chain employs TRBV5-6 and TRBJ2-7; D unresolved. Germline V gives CDR1 SGHDT, CDR2 YYEEEE. This CDR3 spans 12 amino acids. The V and J ends lost 1 base and 3 bases respectively, with 5 bases between them. CDR3: CASSLWGYEQYV. The CDR3, as DNA: TGTGCCAGCAGCTTGTGGGGCTACGAGCAGTACGTC.

This rearrangement joins TRBV19 to TRBJ2-1, with 12 bases fitting TRBD2. The CDR3 length is 16 residues. V was pared by 3 bases and J by 5 bases, with 5 bases of the junction left unmatched. Germline-derived CDR1 and CDR2 are LNHDA and SQIVND (reference sequence). CDR3: CASSILTSGGNNEQFF. The CDR3 DNA sequence: TGTGCCAGTAGTATCTTGACTAGCGGGGGAAACAATGAGCAGTTCTTC.

V and J are TRBV30 and TRBJ1-5, with D unresolved. V lost 6 bases to trimming and J lost 7 bases, with 19 bases between them. The CDR3 consists of 14 residues. Germline loops: CDR1 GTSNPN, CDR2 SVGIG (reference sequence). The CDR3 loop is CACDRPGEAQPQHF. In nucleotides, the CDR3 is TGTGCCTGTGACCGACCTGGGGAAGCCCAGCCCCAGCATTTT.

This clone was detected a few times. The chain combines TRBV9 with TRBJ1-2; D gene uncertain. Germline CDR1 and CDR2: SGDLS and YYNGEE. The V and J ends lost 0 bases and 3 bases respectively, with 9 bases between them. The CDR3 has 14 amino acids. CDR3: CASSVDLGDYGYTF. CDR3 DNA sequence: TGTGCCAGCAGCGTAGATCTGGGAGACTATGGCTACACCTTC.

The chain is built from TRBV7-3 and TRBJ2-1; 7 bases fit TRBD2. Germline V lookup: CDR1 SGHTA, CDR2 FQGTGA. Losses at the gene ends were 2 bases for V and 3 bases for J; bases not matched to a gene: 4. The CDR3 is 15 amino acids. The CDR3 nucleotides are TGTGCCAGCAGCTTAGGGAGCGGGGACTACAATGAGCAGTTCTTC. Its translation: CASSLGSGDYNEQFF.

This clone showed up just once. The rearrangement joins TRBV27 to TRBJ2-1; tentatively, D is TRBD2 (6 bases). Germline CDR1 MNHEY, CDR2 SMNVEV (reference sequence). V dropped 2 bases and J dropped 0 bases, with 8 bases sitting between them. CDR3 length equals 15 residues. CDR3 amino acids: CASSLAGPSYNEQFF. For the CDR3, the DNA is TGTGCCAGCAGTTTAGCGGGGCCCTCCTACAATGAGCAGTTCTTC.

Sample share makes this clone medium-sized. V gene TRBV7-2 combines with J gene TRBJ2-1, with 10 bases identical to TRBD2. There are 15 residues in the CDR3. V trimming: 4 bases; J trimming: 7 bases; junction bases outside the gene matches: 7. The germline V gene encodes CDR1 SGHTA and CDR2 FQGNSA. The CDR3 region is CASSWTAGGRNEQFF. As DNA, the CDR3 is TGTGCCAGCAGCTGGACAGCGGGGGGGCGAAATGAGCAGTTCTTC.

The chain carries TRBV7-9 and TRBJ1-1; 9 nucleotides agree with TRBD1. Germline values: CDR1 SEHNR, CDR2 FQNEAQ (reference sequence). The CDR3 runs 15 residues. Unmatched junction bases numbered 4, after V lost 2 bases and J lost 3 bases. Here the CDR3 DNA reads TGTGCCAGCAGCTTACTACAGGGGGCTGACACTGAAGCTTTCTTT. Translated, it gives CASSLLQGADTEAFF. Full variable domain (remainder filled in from reference TRBV7-9 and TRBJ1-1): DTGVSQNPRHKITKRGQNVTFRCDPISEHNRLYWYRQTLGQGPEFLTYFQNEAQLEKSRLLSDRFSAERPKGSFSTLEIQRTEQGDSAMYLCASSLLQGADTEAFFGQGTRLTVV.

The chain carries TRBV4-1 and TRBJ1-4; D unclear. CDR1 is MGHRA, CDR2 YSYEKL, per germline. The CDR3 is made up of 17 amino acids. Deletions cut 0 bases from V and 8 bases from J, with 19 bases between. CDR3 in amino acids: CASSQDWAGVSNEKLFF. The CDR3 DNA sequence: TGCGCCAGCAGCCAAGATTGGGCGGGTGTCTCAAACGAAAAACTGTTTTTT.

The gene calls are TRBV30 and TRBJ2-3; no reliable D call. CDR1 GTSNPN and CDR2 SVGIG come from the germline V gene (reference sequence). CDR3 size: 13 residues. With 1 base removed from V and 6 bases from J, the gap between germline ends came to 11 bases. For the CDR3, the DNA is TGTGCCTGGAGTGCCGACCAAGCTGATACGCAGTATTTT. It encodes CAWSADQADTQYF. The variable domain in full, completed from reference TRBV30 and TRBJ2-3, reads SQTIHQWPATLVQPVGSPLSLECTVEGTSNPNLYWYRQAAGRGLQLLFYSVGIGQISSEVPQNLSASRPQDRQFILSSKKLLLSDSGFYLCAWSADQADTQYFGPGTRLTVL.

This chain joins TRBV9 and TRBJ2-7, with D perhaps TRBD1 (5 bases). CDR1 and CDR2 (germline): SGDLS, YYNGEE. The CDR3 has 14 amino acids. V gave up 4 bases and J gave up 2 bases, with 13 bases separating them. The CDR3 loop is CASSLGHATYEQYF. The CDR3 DNA reads TGTGCCAGCAGCTTAGGACATGCCACCTACGAGCAGTACTTC.

The chain is built from TRBV5-6 and TRBJ2-5; unclear D gene. V gave up 0 bases and J gave up 3 bases, with 6 bases separating them. The CDR3 loop spans 13 amino acids. CDR1 is SGHDT, CDR2 YYEEEE, per germline. The CDR3 DNA follows: TGTGCCAGCAGCTTGGGAAGCGAAGAGACCCAGTACTTC. It yields the protein CASSLGSEETQYF.

V usage is TRBV5-8 and J usage is TRBJ1-6; D is possibly TRBD1 (6 bases). Germline lookup yields CDR1 SGHTS and CDR2 YDEGEE. The CDR3 has 17 amino acids. Trimming pared 0 bases from V and 4 bases from J, leaving 14 bases between. CDR3 amino acids: CASSLVGGPAYNSPLHF. In nucleotides, the CDR3 is TGTGCCAGCAGCTTGGTCGGGGGCCCGGCTTATAATTCACCCCTCCACTTT. The full variable domain, with the rest looked up from reference TRBV5-8 and TRBJ1-6, is EAGVTQSPTHLIKTRGQQATLRCSPISGHTSVYWYQQALGLGLQFLLWYDEGEERNRGNFPPRFSGRQFPNYSSELNVNALELEDSALYLCASSLVGGPAYNSPLHFGNGTRLTVT.

The chain uses TRBV29-1 and TRBJ2-1; the D is unclear. V was cut by 7 bases and J by 4 bases, with 14 bases left in between. Per germline, CDR1 SQVTM and CDR2 ANQGSEA. The CDR3 consists of 13 residues. The CDR3 DNA reads TGCAGCGCCGAAGATCTAGGTTACAATGAGCAGTTCTTC. Residues: CSAEDLGYNEQFF.